These T cell receptor beta chains were read from a single sample in a study of T cell repertoires in ileal Crohn's disease. Method: immunoSEQ multiplex PCR; TCRdb's copy keeps in-frame clones and lacks some. The data show 25,000 to 30,000 clones, about 81% seen once. Material: ileal tissue. The receptor set was obtained from an adult with Crohn's disease. CDR3s include the opening cysteine and the closing phenylalanine or tryptophan. The D gene is left open where the match is weak. Expanded clones are given a class, and other clones once, few, many or no size at all.

NA,NA,TRBJ1-4,TRBV7-2,TGTGCCAGCAGCTGGGGCAGGAATGAAAAACTGTTTTTT,CASSWGRNEKLFF
NA,TRBD2,TRBJ2-3,TRBV6-4,TGTGCCAGCAGCGAGACTAGCGGACAAATGGATACGCAGTATTTT,CASSETSGQMDTQYF
NA,NA,TRBJ2-5,TRBV10-3,TGTGCCACGGCGCAGGGTGCAAGTGAGACCCAGTACTTC,CATAQGASETQYF
NA,NA,TRBJ2-3,TRBV6-5,TGTGCCAGCAGTTACTCCCGGGATACGCAGTATTTT,CASSYSRDTQYF
NA,TRBD2,TRBJ2-3,TRBV9,TGTGCCAGCAGCGTAGCCCTATTCGCGGGGGGCCATACGCAGTATTTT,CASSVALFAGGHTQYF
NA,NA,TRBJ2-7,TRBV27,TGTGCCAGCAGTTTAGTTGGCGGTTTATTCTCCTACGAGCAGTACTTC,CASSLVGGLFSYEQYF
NA,TRBD1,TRBJ2-2,TRBV11-3,TGTGCCAGCAGTTTGGACAGGGCCGACACCGGGGAGCTGTTTTTT,CASSLDRADTGELFF
NA,NA,TRBJ1-1,TRBV9,TGTGCCAGCAGCGTAGTAACAGGAACTGGAGCTTTCTTT,CASSVVTGTGAFF
NA,TRBD2,TRBJ2-5,TRBV7-8,TGTGCCAGCAGCTTTAGACTAGCGGAGACCCAGTACTTC,CASSFRLAETQYF
NA,NA,TRBJ2-2,TRBV7-2,TGTGCCAGCAGCACCCAGGACAGACCCACCGGGGAGCTGTTTTTT,CASSTQDRPTGELFF
NA,NA,TRBJ1-1,TRBV19,TGTGCCAGTAGTCCCGGGGTGGGCACTGAAGCTTTCTTT,CASSPGVGTEAFF
NA,NA,TRBJ1-1,TRBV7-6,TGTGCCAGCAGCACACAGGGCGGGACTGAAGCTTTCTTT,CASSTQGGTEAFF
NA,TRBD2,TRBJ2-3,TRBV9,TGTGCCAGCAGCGTATCCCGGACTAGCGGGGGGGCCACAGATACGCAGTATTTT,CASSVSRTSGGATDTQYF
NA,TRBD1,TRBJ2-2,TRBV7-8,TGTGCCAGCAGTCCTACGACAGGGGGCCCTTACACCGGGGAGCTGTTTTTT,CASSPTTGGPYTGELFF
NA,TRBD1,TRBJ1-2,TRBV5-1,TGCGCCAGCAGCTTGAAAGGGGGCGGGCACTATGGCTACACCTTC,CASSLKGGGHYGYTF
NA,NA,TRBJ1-2,TRBV5-1,TGCGCCAGCAGCTTGGTAGACAGAACCAACTATGGCTACACCTTC,CASSLVDRTNYGYTF
NA,NA,TRBJ1-2,TRBV7-2,TGTGCCAGCAGCTTAGAAACGCAGTCCAACTATGGCTACACCTTC,CASSLETQSNYGYTF
NA,TRBD1,TRBJ2-5,TRBV15,TGTGCCACCAGCAGAGAGGACAGGGGACAAGAGACCCAGTACTTC,CATSREDRGQETQYF
NA,NA,TRBJ1-2,TRBV6-1,TGTGCCAGCCTTCGACAGGTGGATAACTATGGCTACACCTTC,CASLRQVDNYGYTF
once,TRBD1,TRBJ2-5,TRBV29-1,TGCAGCGGGACAGGGGAAGAGACCCAGTACTTC,CSGTGEETQYF
NA,TRBD2,TRBJ2-1,TRBV7-2,TGTGCCAGCAGCTTATCGGGGGGGCTTTCCTACAATGAGCAGTTCTTC,CASSLSGGLSYNEQFF
NA,NA,TRBJ1-1,TRBV10-3,TGTGCCATCAGGGTGGGGACAGAAGCTTTCTTT,CAIRVGTEAFF
NA,TRBD1,TRBJ1-2,TRBV19,TGTGCCAGTAGTATAGCCCCGGGACAGCCATTTGGTGGCTACACCTTC,CASSIAPGQPFGGYTF
NA,TRBD1,TRBJ1-1,TRBV19,TGTGCCAGTAATTTGGGACAGGTTTACACTGAAGCTTTCTTT,CASNLGQVYTEAFF
NA,NA,TRBJ2-7,TRBV1,TGCACCAGCAGCCAAGCGCGGGGGACCTACTCCTACGAGCAGTACTTC,CTSSQARGTYSYEQYF
NA,NA,TRBJ2-3,TRBV7-2,TGTGCCAGCAGCTTAGACAGGGATACGCAGTATTTT,CASSLDRDTQYF
NA,NA,TRBJ1-2,TRBV15,TGTGCCACCTTCGGGGTACCATATGGCTACACCTTC,CATFGVPYGYTF
few,NA,TRBJ2-2,TRBV5-6,TGTGCCAGCAGCTTAGGACAGTTCACCGGGGAGCTGTTTTTT,CASSLGQFTGELFF
once,TRBD1,TRBJ1-1,TRBV6-6,TGTGCCAGCAGCCCCGGACAGGGTAACCCTGAAGCTTTCTTT,CASSPGQGNPEAFF
NA,TRBD1,TRBJ1-4,TRBV5-1,TGCGCCAGCAGCTTGGAGGGGGCTGCTAATGAAAAACTGTTTTTT,CASSLEGAANEKLFF
NA,NA,TRBJ1-1,TRBV7-6,TGTGCCAGCAGCTCCTTCGACACTGAAGCTTTCTTT,CASSSFDTEAFF
NA,TRBD1,TRBJ1-6,TRBV5-5,TGTGCCAGCAGCCCCATTACCGGGACAGGTCCTTCACCCCTCCACTTT,CASSPITGTGPSPLHF
few,NA,TRBJ1-1,TRBV5-1,TGCGCCAGCAGGTTACTGCAGGGATCTGAAGCTTTCTTT,CASRLLQGSEAFF
NA,NA,TRBJ2-3,TRBV2,TGTGCCAGCAAAGAATCGGTTACGCAGTATTTT,CASKESVTQYF